The clone carrying this T cell receptor beta chain was seen more than once but under ten times. Germline CDR1 SGHTS, CDR2 YDEGEE. CDR3 length: 17 residues. V lost 3 bases, J lost 0 bases, and 15 bases lay in between. The record originates from a study of T cells in Graves' hyperthyroidism and ophthalmopathy. RNA transcripts gave rise to amplified TCR beta CDR3 regions. During a first-round RT-PCR of the TCR CDR3, the HTBI primer set was used. TCRdb reanalysed the multiplex PCR reads using MiXCR and keeps one entry per CDR3 protein. The sample lists over 300,000 distinct CDR3 sequences; roughly 14% were seen once.

Sequencing was carried out using blood. The chain joins TRBV5-8 to TRBJ2-2, with D unresolved. The TCR sequence derives from a woman in her fifties or sixties with Graves' hyperthyroidism. This CDR3 is CASSSPPLVTNTGELFF. CDR3 nucleotide sequence: TGTGCCAGCAGCTCCCCCCCCCTGGTCACGAACACCGGGGAGCTGTTTTTT.